These 19 T cell receptor beta chains came from one sample sequenced in a study of T cells in Graves' hyperthyroidism and ophthalmopathy (dated by TCRdb to about 2019). Library preparation used multiplex PCR. Sequencing was carried out with an Illumina HiSeq 2000. The TCR beta CDR3 regions were amplified from the RNA transcripts. The TCR CDR3 was subjected to a first round of RT-PCR using the HTBI primer set and the Qiagen OneStep RT-PCR kit. TCRdb trimmed public reads at Q25 via fastp, called clones via MiXCR and kept in-frame beta chains. Every CDR3 protein is listed once, alongside the most common genes and DNA of its rows. Counted in this sample were approximately 510,000 distinct CDR3 sequences; roughly 45% of them appeared once. Around 44% of the sample lies in the top ten. The sequencing sample was made of peripheral blood or thyroid tissue (not recorded which). The receptors come from an adult woman with Graves' disease, either hyperthyroidism or ophthalmopathy (not recorded which).

V and J are TRBV29-1 and TRBJ2-5, with D unclear. Germline V lookup: CDR1 SQVTM, CDR2 ANQGSEA. V was shortened by 1 base and J by 3 bases, with 9 bases between the two germline ends. The CDR3 contains 13 residues. For the CDR3, the DNA is TGCAGCGTTGAAGGGACGCCCAAAGAGACCCAGTACTTC. Its protein is CSVEGTPKETQYF.

This clonotype has ten or more counts. V usage is TRBV15 and J usage is TRBJ2-7; 9 bases agree with TRBD1. The CDR3 runs to 14 residues. With V trimmed by 6 bases and J by 6 bases, 9 bases remained unmatched. Germline assignment: CDR1 LNHNV and CDR2 YYDKDF (reference sequence). CDR3: CATREPGTGSEQYF. The CDR3 DNA follows: TGTGCCACCAGGGAGCCCGGGACAGGGAGCGAGCAGTACTTC.

A remark on this clonotype: At one end the junction does not follow the germline gene, possibly because of a read error. This rearrangement joins TRBV2 to TRBJ2-5; 13 nucleotides align to TRBD2. The CDR3 loop spans 16 amino acids. Germline values: CDR1 SNHLY, CDR2 FYNNEI. The CDR3 DNA is TGTGCCACCAGTGACCGGACTAGCGGGGGAGGAGAGACCCAGTACTTC. The encoded protein is CATSDRTSGGGETQYF.

This clonotype was detected a few times. V gene TRBV10-3 combines with J gene TRBJ2-6; 10 nucleotides line up with TRBD1. With 7 bases clipped from V and 0 bases from J, the junction kept 12 bases outside the gene matches. Germline values: CDR1 ENHRY, CDR2 SYGVKD. This CDR3 region has 19 residues. The CDR3 DNA sequence: TGTGCCATCAATACCGGGACAGGGGATCGAAGCTCTGGGGCCAACGTCCTGACTTTC. Its translation: CAINTGTGDRSSGANVLTF.

The chain uses TRBV7-2 and TRBJ2-7, with TRBD2 matching over 14 bases. CDR1 SGHTA and CDR2 FQGNSA come from the germline V gene. Trimming at V came to 6 bases and at J to 3 bases, leaving 4 bases not matched to a gene. The CDR3 extends over 15 amino acids. The CDR3 is CASRPGLAGVYEQYF. Written as DNA, the CDR3 is TGTGCCAGCAGACCGGGACTAGCGGGAGTCTACGAGCAGTACTTC.

The table lists this clonotype with many counts. At one of its ends the junction is not consistent with the germline gene, which may arise from a read error. The genes are TRBV5-1 and TRBJ1-5; 11 nucleotides line up with TRBD1. CDR1 and CDR2 from the germline V gene are SGHRS and YFSETQ. CDR3 length equals 14 residues. The CDR3 sequence: CASSPGQGDQPQHF. The CDR3 region has the DNA TGTGCCAGCAGCCCGGGACAGGGGGATCAGCCCCAGCATTTT. Filled out from reference TRBV5-1 and TRBJ1-5, the complete variable domain reads KAGVTQTPRYLIKTRGQQVTLSCSPISGHRSVSWYQQTPGQGLQFLFEYFSETQRNKGNFPGRFSGRQFSNSRSEMNVSTLELGDSALYLCASSPGQGDQPQHFGDGTRLSIL.

Of note for this clonotype: The conserved final phenylalanine or tryptophan is absent from the CDR3, which likely points to a read error. It is unclear where the CDR3 begins or ends on the DNA, so no DNA is shown, and the CDR3 is as TCRdb lists it. The chain links TRBV20-1 to TRBJ2-7; the DNA was not compared with TRBD1, the D call given in the table. Germline V gene data show CDR1 as DFQATT and CDR2 as SNEGSKA (reference sequence). A total of 9 residues make up the CDR3, ends included. CDR3 amino acids: CSARYGGDY.

This clonotype was picked up one time. The genes are TRBV7-3 and TRBJ1-2; possibly TRBD1 for D (5 bases). The V end was cut by 5 bases, the J end by 4 bases, with 17 bases between. CDR3 length: 15 amino acids. Germline V gene data show CDR1 as SGHTA and CDR2 as FQGTGA. CDR3 nucleotides: TGTGCCAGCAGCACGAGCCAGATGGGACTCTATGGCTACACCTTC. Residues: CASSTSQMGLYGYTF.

The chain uses TRBV7-8 and TRBJ2-6; D gene unclear. V was clipped by 8 bases and J by 0 bases, with 5 bases between them. The CDR3 loop spans 13 amino acids. Germline CDR1 SGHVS, CDR2 FQNEAQ. The DNA of the CDR3 is TGTGCCAGCCCACCCTCTGGGGCCAACGTCCTGACTTTC. This translates into CASPPSGANVLTF.

Written as DNA, the CDR3 is TGTGCCAGCAGCTTAGCGGGAAGGTTAGACAGCGCCTATAATTCACCCCTCCACTTT. It is translated as CASSLAGRLDSAYNSPLHF. The V gene is TRBV7-7, the J gene TRBJ1-6, with TRBD1 as a possible D gene (5 bases). Germline CDR1 reads SSHAT; CDR2 reads FNYEAQ (reference sequence). Between the trimmed V and J ends, which lost 0 bases and 2 bases, there was a span of 17 bases. There are 19 residues in the CDR3.

This clonotype was seen repeatedly, ten times or more. V usage is TRBV20-1 and J usage is TRBJ2-7; possible D gene TRBD1, 5 bases. Germline CDR1 and CDR2: DFQATT and SNEGSKA (reference sequence). The CDR3 is 13 amino acids. Between the trimmed V and J ends, which lost 3 bases and 2 bases, there was a span of 11 bases. In DNA form, the CDR3 reads TGCAGTGCTAGTCGCGACAGTCCCTACGAGCAGTACTTC. Translated: CSASRDSPYEQYF.

This clonotype showed up just once. V is TRBV2 and J is TRBJ2-5; TRBD1 agrees at 8 bases. Losses at the gene ends were 6 bases for V and 9 bases for J; bases not matched to a gene: 9. The CDR3 covers 13 residues. Germline CDR1 is SNHLY and CDR2 is FYNNEI. The CDR3 is CASRGQGGQPQYF. In DNA, the CDR3 is TGTGCCAGCAGAGGACAGGGAGGACAGCCCCAGTACTTC. Filled out from reference TRBV2 and TRBJ2-5, the complete variable domain reads EPEVTQTPSHQVTQMGQEVILRCVPISNHLYFYWYRQILGQKVEFLVSFYNNEISEKSEIFDDQFSVERPDGSNFTLKIRSTKLEDSAMYFCASRGQGGQPQYFGPGTRLLVL.

The table lists this clonotype with a few counts. Mismatch with germline at one junction end may stem from a read error. The chain is built from TRBV10-3 and TRBJ1-2; 9 bases fit TRBD1. The CDR3 contains 13 residues. The germline V gene encodes CDR1 ENHRY and CDR2 SYGVKD. CDR3 sequence (DNA): TGTGCCAGCAGTTTATACAGGGGGCTCGGCTACACCTTC. As protein: CASSLYRGLGYTF.

The table lists this clonotype with many counts. CDR3 residues: CASRGQTASYEQYF. CDR3 nucleotide sequence: TGTGCCAGCAGGGGCCAGACAGCTTCCTACGAGCAGTACTTC. The V and J genes are TRBV2 and TRBJ2-7; D may be TRBD1 (5 bases). CDR1 is SNHLY, CDR2 FYNNEI, per germline. V lost 6 bases, J lost 1 base, and 13 bases lay in between. The CDR3 covers 14 residues.

The gene calls are TRBV29-1 and TRBJ2-7, with D perhaps matching TRBD2 (5 bases). V lost 8 bases to trimming and J lost 4 bases, with 12 bases between them. The CDR3 sequence is 11 residues long. CDR1 is SQVTM, CDR2 ANQGSEA, per germline. In DNA, the CDR3 is TGCAGCTTGGAGGCGACGTACGAGCAGTACTTC. Its translation is CSLEATYEQYF.

This clonotype was seen many times. The chain employs TRBV6-1 and TRBJ2-5; D could derive from TRBD1 or TRBD2 (5 bases each). Germline V gives CDR1 MNHNS, CDR2 SASEGT. The V and J ends lost 6 bases and 1 base respectively, with 9 bases between them. The CDR3 covers 13 residues. CDR3 bases: TGTGCCAGCAGATGGGACGCCCAAGAGACCCAGTACTTC. This translates into CASRWDAQETQYF.

This clonotype was detected only a few times. The chain carries TRBV20-1 and TRBJ2-2; the D is unclear. From germline, CDR1 is DFQATT and CDR2 SNEGSKA (reference sequence). V lost 7 bases and J 1 base, leaving 7 bases between the germline ends. CDR3 size: 12 residues. The CDR3 region is CSGLENTGELFF. CDR3 nucleotide sequence: TGCAGTGGATTGGAGAACACCGGGGAGCTGTTTTTT.

This clonotype was picked up many times. V and J are TRBV6-1 and TRBJ1-5; no clear D gene. The length of the CDR3 is 13 residues. Germline V CDR1 and CDR2: MNHNS, SASEGT. V lost 6 bases and J lost 1, with 7 bases in between. The DNA of the CDR3 is TGTGCCAGCAGAGACACAAGCAATCAGCCCCAGCATTTT. This translates into CASRDTSNQPQHF.

This clonotype showed up many times. V is TRBV10-3 and J is TRBJ2-7; 11 nucleotides agree with TRBD1. Trimming removed 3 bases from V and 3 bases from J; junction bases left unmatched: 7. The CDR3 consists of 16 residues. Germline V gene data show CDR1 as ENHRY and CDR2 as SYGVKD. The CDR3 DNA is TGTGCCATCAGTGACCGAGGGGGGACAGGGGGCTACGAGCAGTACTTC. It codes for CAISDRGGTGGYEQYF.